The 4 T cell receptor beta chains listed next were all sequenced from one sample in a study of cytomegalovirus exposure and HLA in healthy donors. The method was immunoSEQ multiplex PCR; TCRdb's version includes in-frame clones alone and lacks a portion of them. The sample holds 130,000 to 150,000 clones, about 90% seen once. Sequencing was performed on PBMCs. The receptors stem from a woman in her 30s in good health and CMV-seropositive.

The chain recombines TRBV10-2 with TRBJ2-5; the D gene is possibly TRBD2 (5 bases). Between the trimmed V and J ends, which lost 10 bases and 5 bases, there was a span of 17 bases. Germline CDR1 and CDR2: WSHSY and SAAADI. This CDR3 is 13 amino acids long. The DNA for the CDR3 is TGCGCCACCCAAGGACTGGCGGGTGAGACCCAGTACTTC. Residues: CATQGLAGETQYF.

The gene calls are TRBV27 and TRBJ2-1; D is possibly TRBD1 (5 bases). The CDR3 has 13 residues. The V gene's germline CDR1 is MNHEY and CDR2 SMNVEV (reference sequence). With 0 bases removed from V and 12 bases from J, the gap between germline ends came to 12 bases. The CDR3 DNA is TGTGCCAGCAGTTTATCGGGGCGCCTGGGGCAGTTCTTC. Amino acids: CASSLSGRLGQFF.

This sequence joins TRBV19 and TRBJ2-2; 10 positions match TRBD2. This CDR3 spans 19 amino acids. Germline CDR1 is LNHDA and CDR2 is SQIVND (reference sequence). J lost 2 bases, V lost 6 bases, and 15 bases had no gene match. CDR3 in amino acids: CASSLRTSGFPFNTGELFF. CDR3 nucleotides: TGTGCCAGTAGCCTCAGGACTAGCGGCTTCCCTTTTAACACCGGGGAGCTGTTTTTT.

This clone was seen just once. The V and J genes are TRBV2 and TRBJ2-5; possible D gene TRBD1, 5 bases. V was pared by 6 bases and J by 2 bases, with 13 bases between. Per the germline V gene, CDR1 is SNHLY and CDR2 is FYNNEI. The CDR3 extends over 14 amino acids. In DNA form, the CDR3 reads TGTGCCAGCAGGGAGAGACAGTCTCAAGAGACCCAGTACTTC. The encoded protein is CASRERQSQETQYF.